This T cell receptor (beta chain) was profiled in a study of cytomegalovirus exposure and HLA in healthy donors. Findings and caveats of the study: Another analysis was done later, and it associated around 17,000 TCR beta sequences with HLA alleles at 0.05 false discovery rate. No immune exposure information besides CMV serostatus was available. A further, later analysis showed that HLA-associated TCR beta chains (compared with equally common others) were more clonally expanded.

Of note for this clone: Its target is unknown.

13 Jbeta primers and 60 Vbeta primers were used for the PCR. Sequencing was performed with immunoSEQ multiplex PCR; in TCRdb, only in-frame clones are kept and a portion is missing. The table lists some 200,000 clones, 80% to 90% of them singletons. Material: PBMCs. The TCR was taken from a woman between 18 and 30 years old in good health and CMV-seronegative.

CDR3 bases: TGTGCCACCAGCAGGAGGGCAGGGGACGAGCAGTACTTC. Its protein is CATSRRAGDEQYF. The J gene is TRBJ2-7, the V gene TRBV15, with D possibly TRBD1 on 6 matching bases. Trimming cost V 3 bases and J 5 bases, with 11 bases left between them. The CDR3 is made up of 13 amino acids. Germline loops: CDR1 LNHNV, CDR2 YYDKDF (reference sequence).